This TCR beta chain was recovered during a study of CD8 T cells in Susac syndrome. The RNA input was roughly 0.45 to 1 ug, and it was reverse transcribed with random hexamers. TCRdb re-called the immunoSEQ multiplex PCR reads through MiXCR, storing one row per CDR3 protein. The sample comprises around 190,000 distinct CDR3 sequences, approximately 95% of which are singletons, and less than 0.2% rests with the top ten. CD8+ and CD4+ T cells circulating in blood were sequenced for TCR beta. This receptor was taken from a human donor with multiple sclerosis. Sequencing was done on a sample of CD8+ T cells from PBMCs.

The CDR3 loop is CSVGGYNEQFF. The CDR3 coding sequence is TGCAGCGTTGGCGGTTACAATGAGCAGTTCTTC. This chain links TRBV29-1 with TRBJ2-1; the D is unclear. CDR3 length: 11 residues. The germline CDR1 and CDR2 sequences are SQVTM and ANQGSEA. V lost 4 bases, J lost 4 bases, and 5 bases lay in between.